One sample yielded the 22 T cell receptor beta chains listed below, sequenced in a study of immune cell composition in non-small cell lung cancer. Produced via immunoSEQ multiplex PCR; TCRdb's table is partial and in-frame only. The sample lists about 4,900 clones; around 83% were seen once. What was sequenced was lung tumor tissue. These receptors all come from a human donor with non-small cell lung cancer.

The chain combines TRBV9 with TRBJ2-7; 9 bases fit TRBD1. The V segment lost 5 bases and the J segment 7 bases; nucleotides outside the gene matches: 16. Per the germline V gene, CDR1 is SGDLS and CDR2 is YYNGEE. This CDR3 has 16 residues. The CDR3 loop is CASRSGLGQGDTEQYF. The CDR3, as DNA: TGTGCCAGCAGGTCCGGGCTGGGACAGGGTGACACGGAGCAGTACTTC.

The J gene is TRBJ2-1, the V gene TRBV6-1; 7 positions match TRBD2. The junction had 10 bases not matched to a gene; V was cut back by 6 bases and J by 5 bases. The CDR3 length is 15 residues. The germline V gene encodes CDR1 MNHNS and CDR2 SASEGT. Here the CDR3 DNA reads TGTGCCAGCAGGACCACGACTAGCTCAGACAATGAGCAGTTCTTC. The encoded protein is CASRTTTSSDNEQFF.

The chain is built from TRBV4-1 and TRBJ1-5; 11 nucleotides line up with TRBD1. V trimming: 0 bases; J trimming: 6 bases; junction bases outside the gene matches: 4. Germline V lookup: CDR1 MGHRA, CDR2 YSYEKL. The CDR3 length is 16 residues. CDR3: CASSQDRGTGGQPQHF. DNA for the CDR3: TGCGCCAGCAGCCAAGATCGGGGGACAGGGGGTCAGCCCCAGCATTTT.

The chain employs TRBV11-2 and TRBJ2-7; weak D call: TRBD1 (6 bases). The CDR3 runs 15 residues. Germline V lookup: CDR1 SGHAT, CDR2 FQNNGV. Trimming left V 3 bases short and J 3 bases short, with 15 bases between. The CDR3 bases are TGTGCCAGCAGCTTCGCACCGACAGGACGCTACGAGCAGTACTTC. Protein: CASSFAPTGRYEQYF.

The chain links TRBV27 to TRBJ1-5; 7 bases agree with TRBD1. Per the germline V gene, CDR1 is MNHEY and CDR2 is SMNVEV (reference sequence). V lost 2 bases to trimming and J lost 8 bases; unmatched junction nucleotides: 3. This CDR3 is 13 amino acids long. The CDR3 sequence is CASSLGGQKPQHF. CDR3 nucleotide sequence: TGTGCCAGCAGTTTAGGGGGACAGAAGCCCCAGCATTTT.

V gene TRBV29-1 combines with J gene TRBJ1-1, with D perhaps TRBD1 (5 bases). The length of the CDR3 is 12 residues. Germline lookup yields CDR1 SQVTM and CDR2 ANQGSEA. V was clipped by 4 bases and J by 2 bases, with 8 bases between them. The CDR3 region is CSVGGANTEAFF. CDR3 DNA: TGCAGCGTTGGAGGGGCCAACACTGAAGCTTTCTTT.

The chain joins TRBV2 to TRBJ2-7; TRBD1 aligns across 10 bases. Germline trimming cut 6 bases from V and 6 bases from J; bases unmatched to any gene: 8. The CDR3 runs to 14 residues. The germline gives CDR1 SNHLY, CDR2 FYNNEI. The CDR3 protein is CASSVKGTGVEQYF. For the CDR3, the DNA is TGTGCCAGCAGCGTCAAAGGGACAGGGGTCGAGCAGTACTTC.

This clone was observed once. This chain connects TRBV9 to TRBJ1-5, with 7 positions matching TRBD1. The CDR3 has 14 residues. Germline V gene data show CDR1 as SGDLS and CDR2 as YYNGEE. V trimming: 4 bases; J trimming: 7 bases; junction bases outside the gene matches: 8. The CDR3 sequence: CASSPGQSGQPQHF. DNA of the CDR3: TGTGCCAGCAGCCCGGGACAGTCGGGCCAGCCCCAGCATTTT.

The chain carries TRBV19 and TRBJ2-2; 7 bases are shared with TRBD1. CDR1 and CDR2 from the germline V gene are LNHDA and SQIVND (reference sequence). J was trimmed by 1 base and V by 10 bases; bases with no gene match: 6. The CDR3 runs 14 residues. CDR3 sequence reads: CATSGQKNTGELFF. The CDR3 region has the DNA TGTGCCACTTCGGGACAGAAGAACACCGGGGAGCTGTTTTTT.

The chain is built from TRBV6-1 and TRBJ1-2, with 8 bases that match TRBD1. CDR3 length: 15 amino acids. Germline CDR1 and CDR2: MNHNS and SASEGT. Trimming removed 7 bases from V and 6 bases from J; junction bases left unmatched: 13. This CDR3 is CASTNGGQAFDGYTF. The DNA of the CDR3 is TGTGCCAGCACAAACGGGGGACAGGCTTTCGATGGCTACACCTTC.

This chain joins TRBV7-2 and TRBJ2-7; no reliable D call. The CDR3 covers 11 residues. V lost 3 bases to trimming and J lost 6 bases, with 6 bases between them. Germline loops: CDR1 SGHTA, CDR2 FQGNSA. CDR3 residues: CASSFVREQYF. The DNA of the CDR3 is TGTGCCAGCAGCTTTGTCCGCGAGCAGTACTTC.

The chain couples TRBV6-6 to TRBJ1-2; D gene uncertain. There are 13 residues in the CDR3. Germline CDR1 MNHNY, CDR2 SVGAGI (reference sequence). Trimming stripped 6 bases from V and 4 bases from J, with 12 bases between. The CDR3 DNA is TGTGCCAGCAGCGACGGAGCTGTCTATGGCTACACCTTC. As protein: CASSDGAVYGYTF.

The V call is TRBV7-8, the J call TRBJ1-2; 9 bases fit TRBD1. J lost 4 bases, V lost 4 bases, and 10 bases had no gene match. Germline V CDR1 and CDR2: SGHVS, FQNEAQ. This CDR3 spans 16 amino acids. In DNA form, the CDR3 reads TGTGCCAGCAGCTCCATCGGGGGACAGGGTCTCTATGGCTACACCTTC. This sequence encodes CASSSIGGQGLYGYTF.

The chain recombines TRBV29-1 with TRBJ1-3; D gene uncertain. The germline gives CDR1 SQVTM, CDR2 ANQGSEA. The ends were cut back, 7 bases at V and 0 bases at J, with 10 bases in the middle. This CDR3 has 13 amino acids. In DNA, the CDR3 is TGCAGCGCCGCGCCAGACTCTGGAAACACCATATATTTT. This sequence encodes CSAAPDSGNTIYF.

This clone was detected once. The rearrangement links TRBV29-1 to TRBJ2-7; D is uncertain. Trimming shortened V by 1 base and J by 1 base, and 5 bases separated the two germline ends. Per germline, CDR1 SQVTM and CDR2 ANQGSEA. The CDR3 has 12 residues. The CDR3 nucleotides read TGCAGCGTTGAAGGGTTTTCCTACGAGCAGTACTTC. Residues: CSVEGFSYEQYF.

The chain couples TRBV4-2 to TRBJ2-1, with 8 bases aligning to TRBD2. CDR1 LGHNA and CDR2 YNFKEQ come from the germline V gene. This CDR3 spans 18 amino acids. J was trimmed by 7 bases and V by 0 bases; bases with no gene match: 14. The CDR3 protein is CASSQDWVRGAVENEQFF. The CDR3 DNA is TGTGCCAGCAGCCAAGACTGGGTGCGGGGGGCCGTGGAAAATGAGCAGTTCTTC.

The rearrangement links TRBV6-5 to TRBJ1-1; no clear D gene. V dropped 0 bases and J dropped 5 bases, with 13 bases sitting between them. From germline, CDR1 is MNHEY and CDR2 SVGAGI. The CDR3 has 15 amino acids. The CDR3 loop reads CASSYSPGVWTEAFF. CDR3 bases: TGTGCCAGCAGTTACTCCCCCGGGGTGTGGACTGAAGCTTTCTTT.

A single count supports this clone. The gene calls are TRBV28 and TRBJ1-1; 11 bases agree with TRBD1. The junction had 12 bases not matched to a gene; V was cut back by 4 bases and J by 5 bases. Germline-derived CDR1 and CDR2 are MDHEN and SYDVKM. The CDR3 is 17 amino acids. This chain's CDR3 is CASSSPRSGTGGTEAFF. In DNA form, the CDR3 reads TGTGCCAGCAGTTCGCCCCGATCTGGGACAGGGGGAACTGAAGCTTTCTTT.

This clone was recorded once. The CDR3 reads CASIGQGTGELFF. The CDR3 DNA is TGTGCCAGCATAGGACAGGGAACCGGGGAGCTGTTTTTT. The chain employs TRBV2 and TRBJ2-2; 8 nucleotides match TRBD1. The CDR3 contains 13 residues. CDR1 SNHLY and CDR2 FYNNEI come from the germline V gene. Trimming took 7 bases from V and 5 from J; bases not matched to a gene: 3.

The CDR3 spells CASRVLGTGNTEAFF. As DNA, the CDR3 is TGTGCCAGCAGGGTGTTAGGGACTGGGAACACTGAAGCTTTCTTT. The chain joins TRBV5-4 to TRBJ1-1; D may be TRBD1 (5 bases). This CDR3 has 15 amino acids. CDR1 and CDR2 from the germline V gene are SGHNT and YYREEE (reference sequence). V was pared by 5 bases and J by 1 base, with 15 bases between.

The genes are TRBV11-3 and TRBJ1-6; D gene ambiguous. CDR3 length: 12 amino acids. The germline V gene has CDR1 SGHNT and CDR2 YENEEA. The DNA of the CDR3 is TGTGTGGGGTCCTCCTATAATTCACCCCTCCACTTT. Its protein is CVGSSYNSPLHF.

Comment on this clone: The limits of the CDR3 on the DNA are not certain, so only TCRdb's listed CDR3 is given. The V and J genes are TRBV7-2 and TRBJ1-4; the table assigns TRBD1, which was not confirmed against the DNA. The CDR3 is made up of 14 amino acids, end residues included. The germline V gene encodes CDR1 SGHTA and CDR2 FQGNSA. The CDR3 protein is CASSLGPLWEKLFF.